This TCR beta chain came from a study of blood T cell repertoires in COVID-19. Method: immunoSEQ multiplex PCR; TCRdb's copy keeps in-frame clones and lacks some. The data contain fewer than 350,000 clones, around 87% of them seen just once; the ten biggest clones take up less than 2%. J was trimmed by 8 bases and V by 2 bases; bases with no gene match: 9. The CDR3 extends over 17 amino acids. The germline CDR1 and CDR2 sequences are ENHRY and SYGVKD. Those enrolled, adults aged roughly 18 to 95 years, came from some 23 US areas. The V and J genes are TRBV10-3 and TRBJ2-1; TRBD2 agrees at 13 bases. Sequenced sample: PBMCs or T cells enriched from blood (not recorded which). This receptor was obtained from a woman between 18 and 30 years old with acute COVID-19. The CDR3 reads CAISERTGTSGIHEQFF. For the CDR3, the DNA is TGTGCCATCAGTGAGAGAACCGGGACTAGCGGGATTCATGAGCAGTTCTTC.